One and the same sample provided the 25 T cell receptor beta chains below, sequenced in a study of blood T cell repertoires in COVID-19. Measured with immunoSEQ multiplex PCR; TCRdb has only the in-frame clones, and not every one. The table has about 200,000 clones, approximately 85% seen once. Specimen: PBMCs or T cells enriched from blood (not recorded which). The receptor set was obtained from a man between 40 and 49 years old with acute COVID-19.

There are a few counts of this clone. The chain carries TRBV18 and TRBJ1-2; 11 nucleotides align to TRBD1. V shed 3 bases and J 6 bases; nucleotides not matched to a gene: 6. The CDR3 contains 15 residues. Germline CDR1 is KGHSH and CDR2 is LQKENI. CDR3 coding DNA: TGTGCCAGCTCACCCCCGGGACAGGGGGAACATGGCTACACCTTC. Translation: CASSPPGQGEHGYTF.

The chain uses TRBV12-5 and TRBJ1-1, with D possibly TRBD1 on 5 matching bases. Per germline, CDR1 LGHNT and CDR2 FRNRAP. The CDR3 is 12 amino acids. Trimming stripped 7 bases from V and 11 bases from J, with 17 bases between. The DNA of the CDR3 is TGTGCTAGTGCTGCGGGGCCCAGGTCGGCTTTCTTT. Protein product: CASAAGPRSAFF.

This clone was counted a single time. This chain links TRBV3-1 (or the pseudogene TRBV3-2) with TRBJ2-1, with 7 bases lining up with TRBD1. Germline assignment: CDR1 LGHDT and CDR2 YNNKEL (reference sequence). The CDR3 has 13 amino acids. After removal of 3 bases from V and 7 bases from J, the junction contained 3 bases not matched to a gene. CDR3 sequence reads: CASSHNRGNEQFF. CDR3 nucleotides: TGTGCCAGCAGCCATAACAGGGGAAATGAGCAGTTCTTC.

The genes are TRBV7-3 and TRBJ2-1; D gene uncertain. This CDR3 has 13 amino acids. The V gene's germline CDR1 is SGHTA and CDR2 FQGTGA. V was trimmed by 2 bases and J by 4 bases, leaving 6 bases between them. CDR3 protein: CASSLSVYNEQFF. The CDR3, as DNA: TGTGCCAGCAGCTTATCTGTTTACAATGAGCAGTTCTTC.

This rearrangement joins TRBV18 to TRBJ1-2; no clear D. The V end lost 3 bases, the J end lost 5 bases, and 13 bases lay between the germline ends. In germline, CDR1 is KGHSH, CDR2 LQKENI. The CDR3 covers 14 residues. Here the CDR3 reads CASSPGGPGYGYTF. CDR3 sequence (DNA): TGTGCCAGCTCACCGGGAGGGCCCGGGTATGGCTACACCTTC.

The V and J genes are TRBV9 and TRBJ2-1; tentatively, D is TRBD2 (5 bases). Per the germline V gene, CDR1 is SGDLS and CDR2 is YYNGEE. The CDR3 runs 13 residues. V dropped 5 bases and J dropped 0 bases, with 6 bases sitting between them. The CDR3 nucleotides read TGTGCCAGCAGAGGGAGCTCCTACAATGAGCAGTTCTTC. Translated: CASRGSSYNEQFF. Combining the CDR3 with reference TRBV9 and TRBJ2-1 gives the whole variable domain DSGVTQTPKHLITATGQRVTLRCSPRSGDLSVYWYQQSLDQGLQFLIQYYNGEERAKGNILERFSAQQFPDLHSELNLSSLELGDSALYFCASRGSSYNEQFFGPGTRLTVL.

The chain uses TRBV4-1 and TRBJ2-5; D may be TRBD2 (5 bases). V dropped 0 bases and J dropped 4 bases, with 9 bases sitting between them. The CDR3 extends over 14 amino acids. CDR1 and CDR2 from the germline V gene are MGHRA and YSYEKL. The CDR3 spells CASSQDPGGETQYF. The DNA of the CDR3 is TGCGCCAGCAGCCAAGACCCTGGAGGAGAGACCCAGTACTTC.

The chain combines TRBV27 with TRBJ2-1; the match to TRBD2 covers 15 bases. Trimming cost V 8 bases and J 5 bases; bases outside gene matches: 7. The germline V gene has CDR1 MNHEY and CDR2 SMNVEV (reference sequence). The CDR3 covers 16 residues. CDR3: CASVGTSGRSHNEQFF. The CDR3 DNA sequence: TGTGCCAGCGTAGGGACTAGCGGGAGGTCCCACAATGAGCAGTTCTTC.

This chain joins TRBV6-4 and TRBJ2-1; D gene uncertain. The CDR3 extends over 15 amino acids. The V gene lost 2 bases and the J gene lost 2 bases, with 10 bases spanning the gap. CDR1 is MRHNA and CDR2 is SNTAGT in the germline V gene. The CDR3 coding sequence is TGTGCCAGCAGTGACGCCGCGGTCCCCTACAATGAGCAGTTCTTC. As protein: CASSDAAVPYNEQFF.

The chain carries TRBV6-5 and TRBJ2-3, with TRBD1 as a possible D gene (6 bases). The CDR3 contains 15 residues. V gave up 2 bases and J gave up 0 bases, with 9 bases separating them. CDR1 and CDR2 (germline): MNHEY, SVGAGI. This CDR3 is CASSYGTPSTDTQYF. CDR3 nucleotides: TGTGCCAGCAGTTACGGGACACCTAGCACAGATACGCAGTATTTT.

This clone was seen just once. V and J are TRBV9 and TRBJ2-2; TRBD2 aligns across 9 bases. With V trimmed by 1 base and J by 5 bases, 9 bases remained unmatched. CDR1 SGDLS and CDR2 YYNGEE come from the germline V gene. This CDR3 has 17 amino acids. The CDR3 loop reads CASSVSSREGTTGELFF. Here the CDR3 DNA reads TGTGCCAGCAGCGTATCTTCGCGGGAGGGTACGACCGGGGAGCTGTTTTTT. Combining the CDR3 with reference TRBV9 and TRBJ2-2 gives the whole variable domain DSGVTQTPKHLITATGQRVTLRCSPRSGDLSVYWYQQSLDQGLQFLIQYYNGEERAKGNILERFSAQQFPDLHSELNLSSLELGDSALYFCASSVSSREGTTGELFFGEGSRLTVL.

This chain uses TRBV19 with TRBJ1-3; D perhaps matches TRBD1 (6 bases). From germline, CDR1 is LNHDA and CDR2 SQIVND (reference sequence). V dropped 5 bases and J dropped 0 bases, with 11 bases sitting between them. The CDR3 is 15 amino acids. The CDR3 loop reads CASSVQGSSGNTIYF. The CDR3 DNA reads TGTGCCAGTAGTGTGCAGGGGAGCTCTGGAAACACCATATATTTT.

The chain joins TRBV6-5 to TRBJ1-5, with 7 positions matching TRBD1. Germline assignment: CDR1 MNHEY and CDR2 SVGAGI. The trim removed 4 bases at V and 6 bases at J, leaving 3 bases unmatched. The CDR3 is made up of 13 amino acids. This CDR3 is CASSLTGVQPQHF. The CDR3 DNA reads as TGTGCCAGCAGTTTAACAGGGGTTCAGCCCCAGCATTTT.

This clone was seen a handful of times. The same CDR3 is also encoded by other DNA sequences in this sample. The chain carries TRBV4-1 and TRBJ1-1; D remains unclear. The CDR3 has 13 amino acids. From germline, CDR1 is MGHRA and CDR2 YSYEKL. The V and J ends lost 0 bases and 3 bases respectively, with 5 bases between them. This CDR3 is CASSQERDTEAFF. CDR3 sequence (DNA): TGCGCCAGCAGCCAAGAGAGGGACACTGAAGCTTTCTTT.

The genes are TRBV13 and TRBJ2-7; tentative D call: TRBD2 (6 bases). The CDR3 contains 15 residues. Germline assignment: CDR1 PRHDT and CDR2 FYEKMQ (reference sequence). V lost 1 base to trimming and J lost 3 bases, with 13 bases between them. CDR3 sequence reads: CASSLEEGGDYEQYF. CDR3 nucleotides: TGTGCCAGCAGCTTAGAAGAGGGAGGTGACTACGAGCAGTACTTC.

The chain uses TRBV25-1 and TRBJ2-3; tentative D call: TRBD2 (6 bases). V was clipped by 1 base and J by 6 bases, with 11 bases between them. The germline V gene encodes CDR1 MGHDK and CDR2 SYGVNS. CDR3 length equals 14 residues. CDR3 sequence reads: CASSESREADTQYF. CDR3 DNA: TGTGCCAGCAGTGAATCCAGGGAGGCCGATACGCAGTATTTT.

The CDR3 nucleotides read TGTGCCAGCAGCGTAGCTGACAGTGGCGATGAGCAGTTCTTC. Translated: CASSVADSGDEQFF. The genes are TRBV9 and TRBJ2-1, with TRBD1 as a possible D gene (5 bases). CDR3 length: 14 residues. Trimming left V 0 bases short and J 8 bases short, with 12 bases between. In germline, CDR1 is SGDLS, CDR2 YYNGEE. Full variable domain (outside the CDR3, taken from reference TRBV9 and TRBJ2-1): DSGVTQTPKHLITATGQRVTLRCSPRSGDLSVYWYQQSLDQGLQFLIQYYNGEERAKGNILERFSAQQFPDLHSELNLSSLELGDSALYFCASSVADSGDEQFFGPGTRLTVL.

The chain combines TRBV10-3 with TRBJ2-7; 8 positions agree with TRBD1. Germline-derived CDR1 and CDR2 are ENHRY and SYGVKD. The CDR3 runs 13 residues. The ends lost 8 bases at V and 4 bases at J; junction bases unmatched: 7. The CDR3: CAISGQGGYEQYF. The CDR3 DNA sequence: TGTGCCATCTCCGGACAGGGTGGATACGAGCAGTACTTC.

V usage is TRBV2 and J usage is TRBJ1-1; 7 bases line up with TRBD1. This CDR3 contains 16 residues. Germline CDR1 reads SNHLY; CDR2 reads FYNNEI. The V and J ends lost 7 bases and 1 base, in that order; junction bases with no gene match: 12. The CDR3 DNA reads as TGTGCCAGCACAATACCGGGACAGAAAGAGAACACTGAAGCTTTCTTT. This encodes CASTIPGQKENTEAFF.

DNA for the CDR3: TGTGCCAGCAGCCACGAGTATGGCTACACCTTC. Its protein product is CASSHEYGYTF. The gene calls are TRBV7-8 and TRBJ1-2; D is uncertain. CDR1 is SGHVS, CDR2 FQNEAQ, per germline. Trimming cost V 5 bases and J 5 bases, with 6 bases left between them. The CDR3 is made up of 11 amino acids.

The chain employs TRBV6-5 and TRBJ1-5, with 9 nucleotides matching TRBD1. V gave up 6 bases and J gave up 5 bases; unmatched junction bases: 8. CDR3 size: 15 residues. Germline CDR1 is MNHEY and CDR2 is SVGAGI. The CDR3 DNA reads TGTGCCAGCAGGGCCGGGACAGGGATGGATCAGCCCCAGCATTTT. It is translated as CASRAGTGMDQPQHF.

The V gene is TRBV4-1, the J gene TRBJ2-7; 8 bases align to TRBD2. The CDR3 length is 15 residues. In germline, CDR1 is MGHRA, CDR2 YSYEKL. V shed 4 bases and J 3 bases; nucleotides not matched to a gene: 8. This CDR3 is CASSRTSGLYYEQYF. The CDR3 bases are TGCGCCAGCAGCCGAACTAGCGGACTATACTACGAGCAGTACTTC.

This clone was seen a single time. V gene TRBV27 combines with J gene TRBJ2-3; D gene ambiguous. In germline, CDR1 is MNHEY, CDR2 SMNVEV (reference sequence). The CDR3 is 16 amino acids. V was pared by 2 bases and J by 2 bases, with 14 bases between. The CDR3 nucleotides are TGTGCCAGCAGTTTAGAGCATAAACCCTTCACAGATACGCAGTATTTT. Protein product: CASSLEHKPFTDTQYF.

This chain uses TRBV28 with TRBJ1-5; the D gene is possibly TRBD1 (5 bases). Trimming took 6 bases from V and 7 from J, leaving 19 bases between them. Germline values: CDR1 MDHEN, CDR2 SYDVKM. The CDR3 consists of 15 residues. CDR3 amino acids: CASSRRSQGGQPQHF. CDR3 nucleotides: TGTGCCAGCAGCCGGCGCTCCCAGGGTGGGCAGCCCCAGCATTTT.

The V and J genes are TRBV7-6 and TRBJ1-1; D is possibly TRBD1 (5 bases). With 2 bases removed from V and 5 bases from J, the gap between germline ends came to 15 bases. CDR1 and CDR2 (germline): SGHVS, FNYEAQ. The CDR3 spans 15 residues. The CDR3 DNA follows: TGTGCCAGCAGCTTATCGGCAGGGCGGGGAACTGAAGCTTTCTTT. Translation: CASSLSAGRGTEAFF.